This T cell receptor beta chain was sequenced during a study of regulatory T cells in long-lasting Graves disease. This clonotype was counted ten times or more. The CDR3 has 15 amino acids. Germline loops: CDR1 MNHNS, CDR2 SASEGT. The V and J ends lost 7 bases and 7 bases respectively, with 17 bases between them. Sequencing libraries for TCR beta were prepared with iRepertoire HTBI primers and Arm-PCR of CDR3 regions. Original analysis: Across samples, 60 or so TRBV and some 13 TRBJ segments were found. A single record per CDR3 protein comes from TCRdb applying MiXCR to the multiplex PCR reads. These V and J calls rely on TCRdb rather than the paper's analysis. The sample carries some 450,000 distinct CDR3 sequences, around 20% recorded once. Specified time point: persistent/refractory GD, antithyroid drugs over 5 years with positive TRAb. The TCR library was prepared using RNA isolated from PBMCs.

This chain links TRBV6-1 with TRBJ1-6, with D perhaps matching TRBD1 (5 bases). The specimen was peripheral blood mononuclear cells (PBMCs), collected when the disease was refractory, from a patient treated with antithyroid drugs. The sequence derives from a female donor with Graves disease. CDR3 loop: CASTLTGTANSPLHF. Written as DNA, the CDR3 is TGTGCCAGCACCTTAACCGGGACCGCCAATTCACCCCTCCACTTT.